Below are 14 T cell receptor beta chains sequenced from a single sample in a study of cytomegalovirus exposure and HLA in healthy donors. A multiplex PCR was run with 60 Vbeta primers and 13 Jbeta primers. Clones were read by immunoSEQ multiplex PCR, and TCRdb kept only the in-frame ones, dropping some. The sample carries 110,000 to 150,000 clones, around 75% recorded once. Sequenced sample: PBMCs. Receptors originate from a man aged 55-75 years in good health and CMV-seronegative.

This chain links TRBV27 with TRBJ1-4; maybe TRBD1 (5 bases). The V end lost 5 bases, the J end lost 3 bases, and 16 bases lay between the germline ends. CDR3 length equals 16 residues. Germline assignment: CDR1 MNHEY and CDR2 SMNVEV (reference sequence). The CDR3 region is CASSGPGRAPNEKLFF. CDR3 sequence (DNA): TGTGCCAGCAGTGGCCCCGGCAGGGCCCCTAATGAAAAACTGTTTTTT.

This clone was counted only a few times. The gene calls are TRBV29-1 and TRBJ2-7; 9 positions match TRBD1. The CDR3 runs to 13 residues. Unmatched junction bases numbered 5, after V lost 6 bases and J lost 2 bases. Germline assignment: CDR1 SQVTM and CDR2 ANQGSEA. The CDR3 region has the DNA TGCAGCGTGGCCGGGACAGGGACCTACGAGCAGTACTTC. Protein: CSVAGTGTYEQYF.

The genes are TRBV5-1 and TRBJ2-7; TRBD1 is a possible D gene (5 bases). The CDR3 extends over 11 amino acids. Germline V gives CDR1 SGHRS, CDR2 YFSETQ. Between the trimmed V and J ends, which lost 8 bases and 1 base, there was a span of 7 bases. This CDR3 is CASSGSYEQYF. Written as DNA, the CDR3 is TGCGCCAGTTCAGGGTCCTACGAGCAGTACTTC.

The CDR3 sequence: CASSLQDRMNTEAFF. CDR3 in DNA: TGTGCCAGTAGTCTTCAGGACAGGATGAACACTGAAGCTTTCTTT. The chain couples TRBV19 to TRBJ1-1, with 7 positions matching TRBD1. This CDR3 has 15 amino acids. Germline CDR1 and CDR2: LNHDA and SQIVND (reference sequence). V lost 5 bases, J lost 0 bases, and 6 bases stayed unmatched. The variable domain in full, with the rest retrieved from reference TRBV19 and TRBJ1-1, is DGGITQSPKYLFRKEGQNVTLSCEQNLNHDAMYWYRQDPGQGLRLIYYSQIVNDFQKGDIAEGYSVSREKKESFPLTVTSAQKNPTAFYLCASSLQDRMNTEAFFGQGTRLTVV.

This rearrangement joins TRBV30 to TRBJ2-7, with 7 bases identical to TRBD2. This CDR3 is built from 15 residues. Trimming at V came to 0 bases and at J to 10 bases, leaving 15 bases not matched to a gene. Per germline, CDR1 GTSNPN and CDR2 SVGIG (reference sequence). Written as DNA, the CDR3 is TGTGCCTGGAGTGTAGGACGCGGGGGAGGGGTCGAACAGTACTTC. As protein: CAWSVGRGGGVEQYF.

The chain combines TRBV4-3 with TRBJ1-4; no reliable D call. Trimming cost V 0 bases and J 1 base, with 6 bases left between them. This CDR3 comprises 15 residues. Germline V gives CDR1 LGHNA, CDR2 YSLEER. The CDR3 coding sequence is TGCGCCAGCAGCCAAGAGCGTAGAACTAATGAAAAACTGTTTTTT. It yields the protein CASSQERRTNEKLFF.

The J gene is TRBJ1-5, the V gene TRBV28; TRBD1 aligns across 9 bases. CDR1 MDHEN and CDR2 SYDVKM come from the germline V gene. The CDR3 is 15 residues long. V lost 5 bases, J lost 6 bases, and 8 bases stayed unmatched. The CDR3 DNA reads as TGTGCCAGCAGTCTGGACAGGGGATTGGGTCAGCCCCAGCATTTT. It specifies CASSLDRGLGQPQHF.

V usage is TRBV5-1 and J usage is TRBJ1-1, with 7 bases that match TRBD1. The CDR3 spans 16 residues. The trim removed 2 bases at V and 0 bases at J, leaving 7 bases unmatched. Germline loops: CDR1 SGHRS, CDR2 YFSETQ. The CDR3 nucleotides are TGCGCCAGCAGCTTAGCTCGGACAGGCATGAACACTGAAGCTTTCTTT. Amino acids: CASSLARTGMNTEAFF.

This clone was observed a handful of times. This sequence joins TRBV5-1 and TRBJ2-7, with D possibly matching TRBD2 (5 bases). Germline CDR1 reads SGHRS; CDR2 reads YFSETQ. CDR3 size: 13 residues. V was clipped by 0 bases and J by 5 bases, with 9 bases between them. CDR3 protein: CASSLGEEDEQYF. The CDR3, as DNA: TGCGCCAGCAGCTTGGGAGAGGAGGACGAGCAGTACTTC.

This clone was seen a single time. The chain recombines TRBV4-2 with TRBJ1-4; the D is unclear. V dropped 4 bases and J dropped 4 bases, with 10 bases sitting between them. The CDR3 is 14 residues long. Per germline, CDR1 LGHNA and CDR2 YNFKEQ. The CDR3 DNA sequence: TGTGCCAGCAGCCCGAGCGGGGTTAATGAAAAACTGTTTTTT. It specifies CASSPSGVNEKLFF.

The chain uses TRBV5-6 and TRBJ2-1, with a weak D call TRBD1 (5 bases). The CDR3 is made up of 15 amino acids. The ends were cut back, 0 bases at V and 5 bases at J, with 12 bases in the middle. Germline assignment: CDR1 SGHDT and CDR2 YYEEEE. The DNA for the CDR3 is TGTGCCAGCAGCTTGGGTGTCAGGGCAGACAATGAGCAGTTCTTC. Amino acid sequence: CASSLGVRADNEQFF. Using reference TRBV5-6 and TRBJ2-1 for the parts outside the CDR3, the full variable domain is DAGVTQSPTHLIKTRGQQVTLRCSPKSGHDTVSWYQQALGQGPQFIFQYYEEEERQRGNFPDRFSGHQFPNYSSELNVNALLLGDSALYLCASSLGVRADNEQFFGPGTRLTVL.

The rearrangement uses TRBV28 and TRBJ1-5; 7 bases align to TRBD1. The CDR3 is made up of 14 amino acids. Trimming at V came to 7 bases and at J to 4 bases, leaving 7 bases not matched to a gene. Germline V lookup: CDR1 MDHEN, CDR2 SYDVKM. The CDR3 spells CASIRAGGNQPQHF. The CDR3 nucleotides read TGTGCCAGCATTCGTGCAGGGGGGAATCAGCCCCAGCATTTT.

The rearrangement uses TRBV7-6 and TRBJ2-7; 9 bases are a match to TRBD1. Trimming removed 1 base from V and 6 bases from J; junction bases left unmatched: 7. This CDR3 spans 15 amino acids. The germline gives CDR1 SGHVS, CDR2 FNYEAQ. CDR3 DNA: TGTGCCAGCAGCTTAGACGGGACAGGGATAAGCGAGCAGTACTTC. Protein product: CASSLDGTGISEQYF.

This chain links TRBV5-1 with TRBJ2-7; TRBD1 agrees at 7 bases. This CDR3 spans 15 amino acids. CDR1 and CDR2 (germline): SGHRS, YFSETQ. V lost 4 bases, J lost 0 bases, and 7 bases stayed unmatched. The CDR3, as DNA: TGCGCCAGCAGCGTGACAGGGCTCCACTCCTACGAGCAGTACTTC. Its protein product is CASSVTGLHSYEQYF. Variable domain in full (rest from reference TRBV5-1 and TRBJ2-7): KAGVTQTPRYLIKTRGQQVTLSCSPISGHRSVSWYQQTPGQGLQFLFEYFSETQRNKGNFPGRFSGRQFSNSRSEMNVSTLELGDSALYLCASSVTGLHSYEQYFGPGTRLTVT.